The next 27 T cell receptor beta chains were all read from a single sample in a study of blood T cells in healthy people across ages. A second 7 to 11 cycle PCR used barcoded and J-beta primers. TCRdb reprocessed the 5' RACE reads with MiXCR, giving one entry per CDR3 protein. The table has 800,000 or so distinct CDR3 sequences, 60% to 80% seen once. The source material was blood. These TCRs come from a young man in good health.

J is TRBJ2-5 and V is TRBV10-3, with D perhaps matching TRBD1 (5 bases). The CDR3 sequence is 14 residues long. The germline V gene has CDR1 ENHRY and CDR2 SYGVKD. V was clipped by 6 bases and J by 1 base, with 12 bases between them. The CDR3 nucleotides are TGTGCCATCAGCGGCAGGGATTTCCAAGAGACCCAGTACTTC. This sequence encodes CAISGRDFQETQYF.

The V and J genes are TRBV4-2 and TRBJ1-1; the match to TRBD1 covers 7 bases. The CDR3 covers 12 residues. With 3 bases clipped from V and 10 bases from J, the junction kept 5 bases outside the gene matches. Germline V CDR1 and CDR2: LGHNA, YNFKEQ. CDR3 loop: CASSQNRGRAFF. The CDR3 nucleotides read TGTGCCAGCAGCCAGAACAGGGGACGAGCTTTCTTT.

The chain carries TRBV3-1 and TRBJ2-5; perhaps TRBD1 as D (6 bases). The V end lost 4 bases, the J end lost 5 bases, and 17 bases lay between the germline ends. There are 15 residues in the CDR3. Germline CDR1 and CDR2: LGHDT and YNNKEL (reference sequence). Here the CDR3 reads CASSRYSGQAETQYF. The CDR3 nucleotides read TGTGCCAGCAGCCGATACTCGGGACAAGCTGAGACCCAGTACTTC.

In the case of this clonotype: Compared with germline, one end of the junction differs, possibly owing to a read error. The chain carries TRBV6-6 and TRBJ2-1, with 8 bases aligning to TRBD2. The CDR3 has 12 residues. In germline, CDR1 is MNHNY, CDR2 SVGAGI (reference sequence). DNA of the CDR3: TGTGTCAGCGGGGGCGCTAAGAATGAGCAGTTCTTC. This sequence encodes CVSGGAKNEQFF.

The CDR3 spells CASSSLTPISGANVLTF. Written as DNA, the CDR3 is TGCGCCAGCAGCTCACTGACGCCTATCTCTGGGGCCAACGTCCTGACTTTC. The chain employs TRBV5-1 and TRBJ2-6; unclear D gene. V shed 3 bases and J shed 0 bases, with 13 bases lying between them. Germline V gene data show CDR1 as SGHRS and CDR2 as YFSETQ. This CDR3 is 17 amino acids long. Based on the CDR3 plus reference TRBV5-1 and TRBJ2-6, the full variable domain is KAGVTQTPRYLIKTRGQQVTLSCSPISGHRSVSWYQQTPGQGLQFLFEYFSETQRNKGNFPGRFSGRQFSNSRSEMNVSTLELGDSALYLCASSSLTPISGANVLTFGAGSRLTVL.

This clonotype was detected only a few times. The rearrangement joins TRBV5-1 to TRBJ2-3; D is undetermined. Germline V gives CDR1 SGHRS, CDR2 YFSETQ. Trimming took 0 bases from V and 1 from J, leaving 9 bases between them. The CDR3 has 15 residues. The CDR3 protein is CASSLAESRTDTQYF. The CDR3 coding sequence is TGCGCCAGCAGCTTGGCCGAAAGCCGCACAGATACGCAGTATTTT.

The chain combines TRBV20-1 with TRBJ1-4; TRBD1 might be the D (6 bases). The CDR3 has 14 residues. Germline V gene lookup returns CDR1 DFQATT and CDR2 SNEGSKA (reference sequence). V was trimmed by 1 base and J by 7 bases, leaving 13 bases between them. The CDR3 DNA follows: TGCAGTGCTAGAGGGGGGGCGCGTCGTGAAAAACTGTTTTTT. It encodes CSARGGARREKLFF.

The chain couples TRBV20-1 to TRBJ2-5; D gene uncertain. Trimming pared 1 base from V and 0 bases from J, leaving 6 bases between. The CDR3 spans 13 residues. Germline V gene data show CDR1 as DFQATT and CDR2 as SNEGSKA (reference sequence). CDR3: CSARVGNQETQYF. As DNA, the CDR3 is TGCAGTGCTAGAGTCGGCAACCAAGAGACCCAGTACTTC.

This chain joins TRBV6-5 and TRBJ2-5, with D uncertain. The V and J ends lost 2 bases and 2 bases respectively, with 15 bases between them. CDR3 length equals 16 residues. Germline CDR1 MNHEY, CDR2 SVGAGI. In DNA, the CDR3 is TGTGCCAGCAGTTACCGTTTGGGTCCATTTCAAGAGACCCAGTACTTC. Translating it yields CASSYRLGPFQETQYF.

The chain employs TRBV5-1 and TRBJ2-3; 9 nucleotides line up with TRBD1. The CDR3 totals 14 residues. Germline V lookup: CDR1 SGHRS, CDR2 YFSETQ. V dropped 7 bases and J dropped 5; count of bases not matched to a gene: 8. CDR3 nucleotides: TGCGCCAGCCACGACAGGGGGGCCGGAGATACGCAGTATTTT. This translates into CASHDRGAGDTQYF.

Details on this clonotype: An end of the junction does not agree with germline; a read error may underlie this. This chain connects TRBV10-3 to TRBJ2-3; 9 nucleotides agree with TRBD2. CDR3 length equals 14 residues. Germline CDR1 reads ENHRY; CDR2 reads SYGVKD. CDR3 coding DNA: TGTGCCATCGGTGAAAGCGGGGGGCCAGATACGCAGTATTTT. Amino acid sequence: CAIGESGGPDTQYF.

This rearrangement joins TRBV6-5 to TRBJ1-2; no clear D gene. Germline V gives CDR1 MNHEY, CDR2 SVGAGI. The CDR3 is 15 amino acids. V lost 5 bases and J lost 0, with 13 bases in between. The CDR3 sequence is CASSNYPAANYGYTF. The DNA of the CDR3 is TGTGCCAGCAGTAACTACCCGGCCGCTAACTATGGCTACACCTTC.

In this sample, this clonotype turned up once. This sequence joins TRBV9 and TRBJ2-7, with D perhaps TRBD1 or TRBD2 (5 bases each). The tail of the sequence fits TRBJ2-5 better, so the J call may be wrong. Germline V gene data show CDR1 as SGDLS and CDR2 as YYNGEE. CDR3 size: 16 residues. Written as DNA, the CDR3 is TGTGCCAGCAGCGTAGAAGGGGTTGAGGGTAGGGAGACCCAGTACTTC. Translated, it gives CASSVEGVEGRETQYF.

V gene TRBV6-5 combines with J gene TRBJ2-5; 8 bases line up with TRBD2. The DNA end is a closer match to TRBJ2-7, so the J assignment may be wrong. The germline V gene has CDR1 MNHEY and CDR2 SVGAGI. The CDR3 has 13 residues. The chain's CDR3 is CASGAGGASEQYF. The CDR3 DNA follows: TGTGCCAGCGGCGCGGGGGGTGCGAGCGAGCAGTACTTC.

This clonotype was observed a handful of times. The gene calls are TRBV7-9 and TRBJ2-7; TRBD2 agrees at 8 bases. This CDR3 spans 14 amino acids. Trimming at V came to 2 bases and at J to 4 bases, leaving 4 bases not matched to a gene. Per the germline V gene, CDR1 is SEHNR and CDR2 is FQNEAQ (reference sequence). The CDR3, as DNA: TGTGCCAGCAGCTTACTTGCGGGGGGTTACGAGCAGTACTTC. As protein: CASSLLAGGYEQYF. Supplemented by reference TRBV7-9 and TRBJ2-7, the full variable domain reads DTGVSQNPRHKITKRGQNVTFRCDPISEHNRLYWYRQTLGQGPEFLTYFQNEAQLEKSRLLSDRFSAERPKGSFSTLEIQRTEQGDSAMYLCASSLLAGGYEQYFGPGTRLTVT.

V and J are TRBV20-1 and TRBJ1-4; no reliable D call. Between the trimmed V and J ends, which lost 6 bases and 5 bases, there was a span of 19 bases. Germline lookup yields CDR1 DFQATT and CDR2 SNEGSKA (reference sequence). CDR3 length: 15 amino acids. The CDR3 here is CSATGRRILNEKLFF. DNA for the CDR3: TGCAGTGCAACCGGGAGAAGAATACTGAATGAAAAACTGTTTTTT.

This clonotype has more than one count but fewer than ten. The rearrangement uses TRBV4-2 and TRBJ1-2; no firm D call. The CDR3 extends over 16 amino acids. Trimming left V 0 bases short and J 4 bases short, with 15 bases between. Germline V gene data show CDR1 as LGHNA and CDR2 as YNFKEQ. This CDR3 is CASSQDYGSPSYGYTF. For the CDR3, the DNA is TGTGCCAGCAGCCAAGATTACGGCTCCCCCAGCTATGGCTACACCTTC.

This clonotype was seen only a few times. One junction end does not reproduce the germline sequence, and a read error may be involved. The chain joins TRBV3-1 to TRBJ1-6; D ambiguous. Germline CDR1 and CDR2: LGHDT and YNNKEL (reference sequence). The CDR3 is 13 amino acids. CDR3 nucleotides: TGTGCCAGCAGCCCTGCTGGGAGGTCACCCCCCCACTTT. This encodes CASSPAGRSPPHF.

The J gene is TRBJ2-6, the V gene TRBV5-1, with D perhaps TRBD1 (6 bases). From germline, CDR1 is SGHRS and CDR2 YFSETQ. V was trimmed by 0 bases and J by 0 bases, leaving 16 bases between them. The CDR3 consists of 19 residues. CDR3 nucleotide sequence: TGCGCCAGCAGCTTGGCGATCACTCCAGGGGACTCTGGGGCCAACGTCCTGACTTTC. Translating gives CASSLAITPGDSGANVLTF.

This clonotype was found a few times. J is TRBJ2-3 and V is TRBV28; tentatively, D is TRBD2 (5 bases). The ends were cut back, 3 bases at V and 4 bases at J, with 17 bases in the middle. Germline-derived CDR1 and CDR2 are MDHEN and SYDVKM. The length of the CDR3 is 16 residues. The CDR3 DNA is TGTGCCAGCAGTTTGGGGAGACTCCCGCGGCCAGATACGCAGTATTTT. It encodes CASSLGRLPRPDTQYF.

The J gene is TRBJ2-5, the V gene TRBV12-3 or TRBV12-4; possible D gene TRBD1, 5 bases. The CDR3 contains 17 residues. Deletions cut 2 bases from V and 0 bases from J, with 16 bases between. CDR3 region: CASSLLQGMGYQETQYF. The CDR3 coding sequence is TGTGCCAGCAGTTTACTTCAGGGAATGGGGTACCAAGAGACCCAGTACTTC.

This clonotype came up a few times. The CDR3 DNA is TGTGCCAGCAGTCGTCAACCGGGACAGGTAGCAACTAATGAAAAACTGTTTTTT. Protein product: CASSRQPGQVATNEKLFF. This rearrangement joins TRBV7-9 to TRBJ1-4; TRBD1 matches 8 bases. Germline V CDR1 and CDR2: SEHNR, FQNEAQ (reference sequence). The CDR3 length is 18 residues. Trimming took 6 bases from V and 0 from J; bases not matched to a gene: 12.

About this clonotype itself: The junction departs from the called germline gene at one end, perhaps through a read error. The chain joins TRBV3-1 to TRBJ2-4; D is ambiguous. The end of the DNA is better explained by TRBJ2-7, so the J call may be wrong. Per germline, CDR1 LGHDT and CDR2 YNNKEL (reference sequence). The CDR3 runs to 15 residues. Here the CDR3 reads CVSSQEALVPYEQYF. CDR3 nucleotides: TGTGTCAGCAGCCAAGAAGCGTTAGTGCCCTACGAGCAGTACTTC.

This clonotype was seen more than once but under ten times. This chain joins TRBV6-1 and TRBJ1-2; D not resolved. The CDR3 sequence is 12 residues long. Germline V lookup: CDR1 MNHNS, CDR2 SASEGT. Trimming removed 6 bases from V and 5 bases from J, with 10 bases in between. The CDR3 here is CASSARVYGYTF. As DNA, the CDR3 is TGTGCCAGCAGCGCTCGGGTGTATGGCTACACCTTC.

The chain uses TRBV3-1 and TRBJ2-7; no definite D call. The CDR3 extends over 13 amino acids. Germline CDR1 is LGHDT and CDR2 is YNNKEL (reference sequence). Between the trimmed V and J ends, which lost 1 base and 5 bases, there was a span of 9 bases. The CDR3 DNA sequence: TGTGCCAGCAGCCAAGTTCCCGGCAACGAGCAGTACTTC. This codes for CASSQVPGNEQYF.

This clonotype occurred a few times. V and J are TRBV28 and TRBJ2-1; D is perhaps TRBD2 (6 bases). V was clipped by 5 bases and J by 9 bases, with 11 bases between them. Germline V gene lookup returns CDR1 MDHEN and CDR2 SYDVKM. The CDR3 extends over 12 amino acids. CDR3 sequence reads: CASSRLVTEQFF. CDR3 bases: TGTGCCAGCAGTCGACTAGTGACTGAGCAGTTCTTC. Full variable domain (missing parts from reference TRBV28 and TRBJ2-1): DVKVTQSSRYLVKRTGEKVFLECVQDMDHENMFWYRQDPGLGLRLIYFSYDVKMKEKGDIPEGYSVSREKKERFSLILESASTNQTSMYLCASSRLVTEQFFGPGTRLTVL.

The chain carries TRBV12-3 or TRBV12-4 and TRBJ1-6; the match to TRBD1 covers 8 bases. The CDR3 covers 17 residues. V trimming: 3 bases; J trimming: 15 bases; junction bases outside the gene matches: 19. CDR3 amino acids: CASSFWKPGGAPFLLHF. CDR3 in DNA: TGTGCCAGCAGTTTCTGGAAGCCAGGGGGCGCACCATTTCTCCTCCACTTT.